This TCR beta chain was sequenced for a study of blood T cell repertoires in COVID-19. Study overall: T cells, B-cell-depleted T cells, or PBMCs supplied cDNA or gDNA.

Enrollment of patients from Seattle took place during active infection, with longitudinal follow-up. How the authors handled the data: From reference gene primer amplification, estimates of nucleated cell counts were derived. Sequenced by immunoSEQ multiplex PCR; TCRdb stores in-frame clones only, minus some. The D gene and trimming were derived from the DNA, and the V and J assignments and clone size from that table. The profile shows 200,000 to 300,000 clones, 85% to 90% of them singletons. Germline CDR1 reads MNHEY; CDR2 reads SVGAGI. V dropped 6 bases and J dropped 0 bases, with 12 bases sitting between them. The CDR3 totals 15 residues. This clone was observed a few times.

Sequencing was carried out using peripheral blood. The rearrangement links TRBV6-5 to TRBJ1-5; D gene ambiguous. This TCR derives from a woman aged 60-70 years with COVID-19, enrolled during active disease. CDR3 sequence (DNA): TGTGCCAGCAGCCCCCTGAGCTATAGCAATCAGCCCCAGCATTTT. It specifies CASSPLSYSNQPQHF.